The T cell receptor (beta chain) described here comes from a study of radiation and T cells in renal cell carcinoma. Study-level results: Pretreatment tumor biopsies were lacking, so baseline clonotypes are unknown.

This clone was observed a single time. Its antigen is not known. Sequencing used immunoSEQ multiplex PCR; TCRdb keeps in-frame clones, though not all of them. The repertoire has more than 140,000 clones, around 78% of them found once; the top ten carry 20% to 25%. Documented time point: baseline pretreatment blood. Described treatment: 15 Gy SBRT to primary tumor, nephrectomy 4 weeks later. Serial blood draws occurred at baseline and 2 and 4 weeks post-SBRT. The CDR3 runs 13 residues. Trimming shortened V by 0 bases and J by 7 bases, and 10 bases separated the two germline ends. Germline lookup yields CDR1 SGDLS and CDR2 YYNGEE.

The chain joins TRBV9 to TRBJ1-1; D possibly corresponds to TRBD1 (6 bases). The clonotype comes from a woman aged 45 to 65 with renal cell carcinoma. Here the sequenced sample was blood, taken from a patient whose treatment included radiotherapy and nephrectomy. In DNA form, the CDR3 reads TGTGCCAGCAGCGTAGATGGACAGTTTGAAGCTTTCTTT. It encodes CASSVDGQFEAFF.